The 3 T cell receptor beta chains reported below all come from one sample, sequenced in a study of OX40 agonist ivuxolimab in advanced cancers. Assay used: immunoSEQ multiplex PCR; TCRdb lists only in-frame clones, some missing. Among under 80,000 clones, about 91% were seen once, and the ten largest hold over 2%. The input for sequencing was CD4+ or CD8+ T cells sorted from blood, taken in a trial of the OX40 agonist ivuxolimab. These receptors all stem from an adult with an advanced solid tumor such as melanoma, head and neck, liver or kidney cancer.

The rearrangement uses TRBV28 and TRBJ1-2; no firm D call. This CDR3 spans 12 amino acids. Germline V gives CDR1 MDHEN, CDR2 SYDVKM. V was clipped by 4 bases and J by 8 bases, with 11 bases between them. CDR3 region: CASSSGFGGYTF. The DNA of the CDR3 is TGTGCCAGCAGTTCCGGGTTCGGGGGCTACACCTTC.

Only one count was recorded for this clone. The chain is built from TRBV5-5 and TRBJ1-3, with D uncertain. Germline CDR1 reads SGHKS; CDR2 reads YYEKEE (reference sequence). Between the trimmed V and J ends, which lost 0 bases and 3 bases, there was a span of 7 bases. CDR3 length equals 14 residues. The CDR3 coding sequence is TGTGCCAGCAGCTTGGAAGGTTTTGGAAACACCATATATTTT. This gives the protein CASSLEGFGNTIYF.

This chain links TRBV15 with TRBJ2-3; 12 bases fit TRBD2. Germline CDR1 LNHNV, CDR2 YYDKDF (reference sequence). J lost 4 bases, V lost 5 bases, and 4 bases had no gene match. The CDR3 sequence is 15 residues long. CDR3 in amino acids: CATSRLAGAADTQYF. DNA of the CDR3: TGTGCCACCAGCCGACTAGCGGGAGCCGCAGATACGCAGTATTTT.